The entry below describes one TCR beta chain. Antigen: not known. TCRs were sequenced from a few patients responding to pembrolizumab. This entry comes from a study of PD-1 blockade in mismatch repair-deficient tumors. Findings and limits, study-wide: Tumor-resident clones, often undetectable pretreatment in blood, expanded then contracted after pembrolizumab.

Data came from immunoSEQ multiplex PCR; TCRdb stores just in-frame clones and leaves some out. The data show over 100,000 clones, about three quarters seen once. Trimming pared 2 bases from V and 0 bases from J, leaving 10 bases between. The CDR3 sequence is 14 residues long. The germline gives CDR1 GTSNPN, CDR2 SVGIG (reference sequence). This chain uses TRBV30 with TRBJ1-1, with TRBD1 as a possible D gene (5 bases). This material consisted of peripheral blood, taken roughly 60 weeks after starting pembrolizumab. This TCR derives from an adult with mismatch repair-deficient cancer. CDR3 sequence: CAWSFGALNTEAFF. Here the CDR3 DNA reads TGTGCCTGGAGTTTTGGGGCCTTGAACACTGAAGCTTTCTTT. The whole variable domain, remainder taken from reference TRBV30 and TRBJ1-1, is SQTIHQWPATLVQPVGSPLSLECTVEGTSNPNLYWYRQAAGRGLQLLFYSVGIGQISSEVPQNLSASRPQDRQFILSSKKLLLSDSGFYLCAWSFGALNTEAFFGQGTRLTVV.